Presented here are 22 T cell receptor beta chains from one specimen sequenced in a study of blood T cell repertoires in COVID-19. Produced via immunoSEQ multiplex PCR; TCRdb's table is partial and in-frame only. The data show roughly 150,000 clones, with approximately 93% seen just once and 1.5% to 2.5% held by the top ten. Sequenced material: peripheral blood. The receptors derive from a woman aged 60-75 years with COVID-19, enrolled during active disease.

The V call is TRBV7-6, the J call TRBJ1-2; 9 positions match TRBD1. V shed 0 bases and J 8 bases; nucleotides not matched to a gene: 7. The germline V gene encodes CDR1 SGHVS and CDR2 FNYEAQ. CDR3 length: 15 residues. Here the CDR3 DNA reads TGTGCCAGCAGCTTAGCGGCACAGGGGGCTGGCGGCTACACCTTC. Translating it yields CASSLAAQGAGGYTF.

This chain links TRBV11-2 with TRBJ2-5, with 7 bases that match TRBD1. V gave up 5 bases and J gave up 4 bases; unmatched junction bases: 7. The CDR3 extends over 14 amino acids. Germline V CDR1 and CDR2: SGHAT, FQNNGV. The CDR3 nucleotides are TGTGCCAGCAGCCACACTAGGGGGCTAGAGACCCAGTACTTC. Translating it yields CASSHTRGLETQYF.

V usage is TRBV7-9 and J usage is TRBJ2-7; unclear D gene. Trimming took 2 bases from V and 0 from J, leaving 5 bases between them. Germline CDR1 and CDR2: SEHNR and FQNEAQ (reference sequence). The CDR3 extends over 13 amino acids. CDR3 sequence (DNA): TGTGCCAGCAGCTTACCACACTCCTACGAGCAGTACTTC. Its protein is CASSLPHSYEQYF.

The rearrangement joins TRBV5-8 to TRBJ1-5, with 9 bases identical to TRBD1. J gave up 6 bases and V 2 bases, and 6 bases lay outside the gene matches. The CDR3 has 15 residues. In germline, CDR1 is SGHTS, CDR2 YDEGEE. The CDR3 sequence: CASSLGTGSRQPQHF. The CDR3 region has the DNA TGTGCCAGCAGCTTAGGGACAGGGAGTCGTCAGCCCCAGCATTTT.

The V gene is TRBV3-1 (or the pseudogene TRBV3-2), the J gene TRBJ1-1, with D possibly being TRBD1 (6 bases). V shed 1 base and J shed 4 bases, with 13 bases lying between them. CDR3 length: 15 residues. Germline V gene lookup returns CDR1 LGHDT and CDR2 YNNKEL (reference sequence). The CDR3 region has the DNA TGTGCCAGCAGCCAAGGCTGGGGGGGCACCACTGAAGCTTTCTTT. Translating it yields CASSQGWGGTTEAFF.

V is TRBV27 and J is TRBJ1-6; 8 bases are a match to TRBD1. The germline CDR1 and CDR2 sequences are MNHEY and SMNVEV (reference sequence). The trim removed 4 bases at V and 7 bases at J, leaving 6 bases unmatched. The CDR3 length is 15 residues. The CDR3 nucleotides are TGTGCCAGCAGTTCCGACAGGGGCTCGAATTCACCCCTCCACTTT. Translating gives CASSSDRGSNSPLHF.

The rearrangement uses TRBV18 and TRBJ2-1; D is unclear. The germline V gene has CDR1 KGHSH and CDR2 LQKENI. This CDR3 is built from 14 residues. With 3 bases removed from V and 8 bases from J, the gap between germline ends came to 14 bases. The CDR3, as DNA: TGTGCCAGCTCACCTCCGTATAGTGGTTATGAGCAGTTCTTC. It encodes CASSPPYSGYEQFF.

The count of this clone is one. The chain uses TRBV7-2 and TRBJ2-7; 12 nucleotides match TRBD2. Germline values: CDR1 SGHTA, CDR2 FQGNSA. There are 14 residues in the CDR3. With 5 bases clipped from V and 7 bases from J, the junction kept 6 bases outside the gene matches. The CDR3 coding sequence is TGTGCCAGCAGCCGGACTAGCGGGGTGGGGGAGCAGTACTTC. It translates to CASSRTSGVGEQYF. The full variable domain, with the rest looked up from reference TRBV7-2 and TRBJ2-7, is GAGVSQSPSNKVTEKGKDVELRCDPISGHTALYWYRQSLGQGLEFLIYFQGNSAPDKSGLPSDRFSAERTGGSVSTLTIQRTQQEDSAVYLCASSRTSGVGEQYFGPGTRLTVT.

This clone was counted once. The V call is TRBV10-3, the J call TRBJ1-6; TRBD1 matches 8 bases. Germline V gene data show CDR1 as ENHRY and CDR2 as SYGVKD. The CDR3 spans 15 residues. V gave up 6 bases and J gave up 7 bases; unmatched junction bases: 8. CDR3 DNA sequence: TGTGCCATCAGCGGGACAGGAGTGCCAAATTCACCCCTCCACTTT. Translating gives CAISGTGVPNSPLHF.

V and J are TRBV28 and TRBJ2-7; no firm D call. CDR3 length: 13 residues. Deletions cut 7 bases from V and 5 bases from J, with 15 bases between. CDR1 is MDHEN, CDR2 SYDVKM, per germline. The CDR3, as DNA: TGTGCCAGCATGCCGCTTAGCCTCCACGAGCAGTACTTC. Translating gives CASMPLSLHEQYF.

The rearrangement uses TRBV6-2 or TRBV6-3 and TRBJ1-1; possible D gene TRBD1, 6 bases. Trimming stripped 0 bases from V and 4 bases from J, with 12 bases between. The CDR3 is made up of 15 amino acids. CDR1 and CDR2 (germline): MNHEY, SVGEGT. The DNA of the CDR3 is TGTGCCAGCAGTTACTCCCTTGCAGGGGCCACTGAAGCTTTCTTT. This encodes CASSYSLAGATEAFF.

Concerning this clone: One junction end does not reproduce the germline sequence, and a read error may be involved. The CDR3 nucleotides read TGTGCTAGCAGCTTAGATTACTTTCAAGAGACCCAGTACTTC. This translates into CASSLDYFQETQYF. The chain uses TRBV7-7 and TRBJ2-5; no firm D call. Per germline, CDR1 SSHAT and CDR2 FNYEAQ (reference sequence). The CDR3 runs 14 residues.

The chain employs TRBV29-1 and TRBJ1-1, with unresolved D. Per germline, CDR1 SQVTM and CDR2 ANQGSEA. This CDR3 comprises 12 residues. Trimming shortened V by 5 bases and J by 10 bases, and 17 bases separated the two germline ends. CDR3 in amino acids: CSVPLPSRRAFF. The CDR3 coding sequence is TGCAGCGTTCCCTTACCCTCTAGGAGAGCTTTCTTT.

The chain employs TRBV4-3 and TRBJ2-1, with D maybe TRBD1 (6 bases). Trimming left V 1 base short and J 1 base short, with 8 bases between. The CDR3 extends over 15 amino acids. Germline-derived CDR1 and CDR2 are LGHNA and YSLEER. In DNA form, the CDR3 reads TGCGCCAGCAGCCAAGGAGGGGGTTCCTACAATGAGCAGTTCTTC. As protein: CASSQGGGSYNEQFF.

This chain uses TRBV5-4 with TRBJ2-7; possibly TRBD2 for D (5 bases). V lost 5 bases and J lost 3, with 12 bases in between. Germline assignment: CDR1 SGHNT and CDR2 YYREEE (reference sequence). CDR3 length: 13 amino acids. CDR3: CASSPEGYYEQYF. In DNA, the CDR3 is TGTGCCAGCAGTCCAGAGGGATACTACGAGCAGTACTTC.

This chain joins TRBV9 and TRBJ2-1; D is unresolved. The CDR3 consists of 14 residues. Germline V gene data show CDR1 as SGDLS and CDR2 as YYNGEE. Trimming removed 0 bases from V and 9 bases from J, with 13 bases in between. The CDR3 coding sequence is TGTGCCAGCAGCGTAGATATCGGGTCCGGTGAGCAGTTCTTC. Its translation is CASSVDIGSGEQFF.

This chain uses TRBV18 with TRBJ1-1; the D gene is possibly TRBD1 (6 bases). Germline V gene sequence: CDR1 KGHSH, CDR2 LQKENI. V gave up 4 bases and J gave up 1 base, with 10 bases separating them. This CDR3 spans 14 amino acids. The CDR3 here is CASSLWTENTEAFF. The CDR3 coding sequence is TGTGCCAGCTCACTATGGACAGAGAACACTGAAGCTTTCTTT.

The V call is TRBV5-1, the J call TRBJ1-1; 8 positions agree with TRBD1. The CDR3 loop spans 14 amino acids. J lost 4 bases, V lost 2 bases, and 4 bases had no gene match. Germline CDR1 reads SGHRS; CDR2 reads YFSETQ. CDR3 amino acids: CASSFQGASTEAFF. The CDR3, as DNA: TGCGCCAGCAGCTTCCAGGGGGCGAGCACTGAAGCTTTCTTT.

The chain joins TRBV9 to TRBJ1-1; 7 bases map to TRBD1. Germline trimming cut 3 bases from V and 2 bases from J; bases unmatched to any gene: 4. The length of the CDR3 is 14 residues. Germline V gives CDR1 SGDLS, CDR2 YYNGEE. DNA for the CDR3: TGTGCCAGCAGCGCGGGACAGCTAAACACTGAAGCTTTCTTT. It encodes CASSAGQLNTEAFF.

The sample holds one count of this clone. The chain has TRBV7-2 and TRBJ2-1, with D possibly TRBD1 on 5 matching bases. The V and J ends lost 1 base and 7 bases respectively, with 11 bases between them. This CDR3 is 14 amino acids long. In germline, CDR1 is SGHTA, CDR2 FQGNSA. The CDR3 region is CASSLVDKPNEQFF. The CDR3 DNA reads TGTGCCAGCAGCTTAGTGGACAAGCCTAATGAGCAGTTCTTC.

This sequence joins TRBV4-3 and TRBJ2-3, with 9 bases lining up with TRBD2. CDR1 is LGHNA, CDR2 YSLEER, per germline. The CDR3 spans 18 residues. V shed 1 base, J shed 2 bases, and the junction held 10 bases outside the gene matches. CDR3 residues: CASSQGFLAGVYTDTQYF. The DNA of the CDR3 is TGCGCCAGCAGCCAAGGGTTCTTAGCGGGGGTTTACACAGATACGCAGTATTTT.

The chain has TRBV30 and TRBJ1-1; D call uncertain. The germline V gene has CDR1 GTSNPN and CDR2 SVGIG (reference sequence). The CDR3 loop spans 14 amino acids. Trimming took off 4 bases at V and 1 base at J, with 13 bases between the two ends. The CDR3 loop is CAWTDMTGNTEAFF. The CDR3 nucleotides are TGTGCCTGGACTGATATGACGGGGAACACTGAAGCTTTCTTT.